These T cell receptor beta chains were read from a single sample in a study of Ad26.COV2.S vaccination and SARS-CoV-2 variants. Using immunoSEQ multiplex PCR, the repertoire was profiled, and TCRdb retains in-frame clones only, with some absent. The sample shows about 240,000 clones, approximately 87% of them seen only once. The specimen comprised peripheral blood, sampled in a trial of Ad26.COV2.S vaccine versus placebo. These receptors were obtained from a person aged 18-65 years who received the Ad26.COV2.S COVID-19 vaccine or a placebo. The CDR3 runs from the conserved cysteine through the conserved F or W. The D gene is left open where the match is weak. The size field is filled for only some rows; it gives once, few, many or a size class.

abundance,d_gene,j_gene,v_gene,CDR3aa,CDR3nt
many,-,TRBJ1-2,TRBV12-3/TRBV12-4,CASSFEGPSGYTF,TGTGCCAGCAGTTTCGAGGGGCCAAGTGGCTACACCTTC
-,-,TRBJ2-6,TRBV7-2,CASLGGSGANVLTF,TGTGCCAGCCTTGGGGGATCTGGGGCCAACGTCCTGACTTTC
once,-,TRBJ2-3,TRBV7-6,CASSRADNGRGEDTQYF,TGTGCCAGCAGCCGAGCGGACAACGGCAGGGGGGAAGATACGCAGTATTTT
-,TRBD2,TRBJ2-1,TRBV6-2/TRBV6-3,CASSYPRPSGKGNEQFF,TGTGCCAGCAGTTACCCACGGCCCAGCGGGAAGGGTAATGAGCAGTTCTTC
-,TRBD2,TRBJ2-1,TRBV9,CASSVWRENNEQFF,TGTGCCAGCAGCGTGTGGCGGGAGAACAATGAGCAGTTCTTC
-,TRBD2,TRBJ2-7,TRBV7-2,CASSLGLAGTDPYF,TGTGCCAGCAGCTTAGGGCTAGCGGGAACCGATCCGTACTTC
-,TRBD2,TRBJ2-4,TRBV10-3,CAISDLRVGGNIQYF,TGTGCCATCAGTGACCTCAGGGTGGGGGGGAACATTCAGTACTTC
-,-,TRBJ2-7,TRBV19,CASSTSVGDYEQYF,TGTGCCAGTAGTACGAGCGTCGGAGACTACGAGCAGTACTTC
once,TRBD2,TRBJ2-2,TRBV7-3,CASSASSGGRGTGELFF,TGTGCCAGCAGCGCATCTAGCGGGGGAAGGGGCACCGGGGAGCTGTTTTTT
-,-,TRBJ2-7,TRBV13,CASSPYRDNSYEQYF,TGTGCCAGCAGCCCGTATCGGGACAACTCCTACGAGCAGTACTTC
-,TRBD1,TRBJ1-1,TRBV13,CASSWGQGEGRNTEAFF,TGTGCCAGCAGCTGGGGACAGGGCGAGGGGAGGAACACTGAAGCTTTCTTT
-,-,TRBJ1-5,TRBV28,CASSLWGAQGQPQHF,TGTGCCAGCAGTTTATGGGGGGCTCAGGGACAGCCCCAGCATTTT
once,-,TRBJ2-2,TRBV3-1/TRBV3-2,CASSSTPNTGELFF,TGTGCCAGCAGCTCCACCCCGAACACCGGGGAGCTGTTTTTT
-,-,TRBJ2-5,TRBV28,CASSLGFGAQETQYF,TGTGCCAGCAGTTTAGGCTTCGGGGCTCAAGAGACCCAGTACTTC